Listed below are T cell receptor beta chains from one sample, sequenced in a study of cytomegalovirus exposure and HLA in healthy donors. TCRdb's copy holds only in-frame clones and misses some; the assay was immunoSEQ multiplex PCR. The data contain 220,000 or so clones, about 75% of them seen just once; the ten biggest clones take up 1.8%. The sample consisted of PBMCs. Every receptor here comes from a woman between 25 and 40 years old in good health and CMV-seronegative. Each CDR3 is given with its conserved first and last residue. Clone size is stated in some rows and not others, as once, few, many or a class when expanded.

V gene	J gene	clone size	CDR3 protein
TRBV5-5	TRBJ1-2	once	CASSKDPGVGYGYTF
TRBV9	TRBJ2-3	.	CASSVSWLAGVSATDTQYF
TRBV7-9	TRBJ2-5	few	CASSLVSIQETQYF
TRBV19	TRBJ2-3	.	CASSVNRDSSDTQYF
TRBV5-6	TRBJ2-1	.	CASSRRQNPYNEQFF
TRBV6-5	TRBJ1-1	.	CASSYSVPQATEAFF
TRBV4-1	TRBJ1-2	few	CASSQDWTGMNYGYTF
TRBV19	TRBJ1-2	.	CASDTDYRGDGYTF
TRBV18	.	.	CATSAGPSYEQYF
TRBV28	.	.	CASRPTSGSYEQYF
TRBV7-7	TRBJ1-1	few	CASSLAANTEAFF
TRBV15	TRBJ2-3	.	CATSRKTSIDTQYF
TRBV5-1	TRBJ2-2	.	CASSQSRTGHTGELFF
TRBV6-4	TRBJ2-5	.	CASRGVLAGGWETQYF